The 13 T cell receptor beta chains below come from one sample, sequenced in a study of blood T cell repertoires in COVID-19. Assay used: immunoSEQ multiplex PCR; TCRdb lists only in-frame clones, some missing. The table shows tens of thousands of clones, with less than 95% occurring only once. Sequencing was carried out using peripheral blood. These receptors all come from a man between 65 and 79 years old with active COVID-19.

The count of this clone is one. The V and J genes are TRBV30 and TRBJ1-1; 8 bases fit TRBD1. The CDR3 contains 15 residues. Per germline, CDR1 GTSNPN and CDR2 SVGIG (reference sequence). V shed 1 base and J 0 bases; nucleotides not matched to a gene: 4. The CDR3 DNA follows: TGTGCCTGGAGTGCCCGACAGGGGATGAACACTGAAGCTTTCTTT. Translated, it gives CAWSARQGMNTEAFF.

This chain connects TRBV2 to TRBJ1-6, with D perhaps TRBD1 (5 bases). The germline V gene encodes CDR1 SNHLY and CDR2 FYNNEI. The germline V and J ends were trimmed by 2 bases and 1 base, with 12 bases remaining between them. The length of the CDR3 is 17 residues. CDR3 in DNA: TGTGCCAGCAGTGAATGGGCGGCAGGGTCCTATAATTCACCCCTCCACTTT. It encodes CASSEWAAGSYNSPLHF.

The CDR3 protein is CASSELAGGPQQETQYF. CDR3 in DNA: TGTGCCAGCAGTGAACTCGCGGGGGGGCCCCAACAAGAGACCCAGTACTTC. V is TRBV2 and J is TRBJ2-5; 9 positions agree with TRBD2. From germline, CDR1 is SNHLY and CDR2 FYNNEI. The CDR3 extends over 17 amino acids. V was pared by 2 bases and J by 2 bases, with 9 bases of the junction left unmatched.

The rearrangement uses TRBV2 and TRBJ2-3; TRBD1 matches 9 bases. With 4 bases clipped from V and 0 bases from J, the junction kept 2 bases outside the gene matches. CDR1 is SNHLY and CDR2 is FYNNEI in the germline V gene. This CDR3 contains 15 residues. Written as DNA, the CDR3 is TGTGCCAGCAGTGCGGACAGGGGTAGCACAGATACGCAGTATTTT. The encoded protein is CASSADRGSTDTQYF.

The chain combines TRBV18 with TRBJ2-2, with D possibly being TRBD1 (6 bases). CDR1 and CDR2 (germline): KGHSH, LQKENI. The CDR3 has 16 amino acids. The V end lost 1 base, the J end lost 6 bases, and 15 bases lay between the germline ends. The CDR3 here is CASSPLEQGSSGELFF. As DNA, the CDR3 is TGTGCCAGCTCACCACTCGAACAGGGATCTTCCGGGGAGCTGTTTTTT.

The rearrangement joins TRBV6-4 to TRBJ2-2, with 8 positions matching TRBD2. This CDR3 region has 14 residues. Germline V gene sequence: CDR1 MRHNA, CDR2 SNTAGT. Unmatched junction bases numbered 5, after V lost 4 bases and J lost 7 bases. Here the CDR3 reads CASSGSGGGGELFF. In nucleotides, the CDR3 is TGTGCCAGCAGTGGAAGCGGGGGTGGCGGGGAGCTGTTTTTT.

CDR3 nucleotide sequence: TGTGCCAGCAGTTCTACTACATATGGCTACACCTTC. Amino acid sequence: CASSSTTYGYTF. The chain recombines TRBV28 with TRBJ1-2; D gene unclear. The germline V and J ends were trimmed by 4 bases and 5 bases, with 8 bases remaining between them. Germline V gives CDR1 MDHEN, CDR2 SYDVKM. The CDR3 runs to 12 residues.

This clone was seen once. The chain couples TRBV7-2 to TRBJ1-6; D call uncertain. The CDR3 contains 12 residues. Germline V gene sequence: CDR1 SGHTA, CDR2 FQGNSA. V lost 2 bases, J lost 18 bases, and 14 bases lay in between. CDR3 sequence reads: CASSLSRGLSHF. In nucleotides, the CDR3 is TGTGCCAGCAGCTTAAGTCGAGGTCTAAGCCACTTT.

CDR3 protein: CASTPTGPSSYNEQFF. In nucleotides, the CDR3 is TGTGCCAGTACCCCGACAGGGCCCAGCTCCTACAATGAGCAGTTCTTC. The V call is TRBV19, the J call TRBJ2-1; 7 bases are a match to TRBD1. The trim removed 7 bases at V and 0 bases at J, leaving 9 bases unmatched. The germline V gene has CDR1 LNHDA and CDR2 SQIVND (reference sequence). The CDR3 is made up of 16 amino acids.

The chain is built from TRBV28 and TRBJ1-5, with 8 bases aligning to TRBD1. CDR1 is MDHEN, CDR2 SYDVKM, per germline. The CDR3 has 16 amino acids. J was trimmed by 7 bases and V by 4 bases; bases with no gene match: 12. CDR3 residues: CASSSASGGFGQPQHF. For the CDR3, the DNA is TGTGCCAGCAGTTCCGCTTCAGGGGGCTTCGGGCAGCCCCAGCATTTT. The full variable domain, completed using reference TRBV28 and TRBJ1-5, is DVKVTQSSRYLVKRTGEKVFLECVQDMDHENMFWYRQDPGLGLRLIYFSYDVKMKEKGDIPEGYSVSREKKERFSLILESASTNQTSMYLCASSSASGGFGQPQHFGDGTRLSIL.

V usage is TRBV5-1 and J usage is TRBJ1-1; TRBD1 is a possible D gene (6 bases). The ends were cut back, 3 bases at V and 11 bases at J, with 17 bases in the middle. The CDR3 is 13 residues long. CDR1 is SGHRS and CDR2 is YFSETQ in the germline V gene. Here the CDR3 DNA reads TGCGCCAGCAGCTCTGACCCGGACAGAAATGCTTTCTTT. Its protein is CASSSDPDRNAFF.

Concerning this clone itself: The junction differs from germline at one of its ends, possibly a read error. The chain has TRBV7-7 and TRBJ2-3; 7 bases align to TRBD1. The CDR3 consists of 18 residues. CDR1 and CDR2 (germline): SSHAT, FNYEAQ (reference sequence). This CDR3 is CASSLHPSGDRLTDTQYF. CDR3 bases: TGTGCTAGCAGCCTTCATCCTTCCGGGGACAGACTCACAGATACGCAGTATTTT.

The chain joins TRBV14 to TRBJ1-6; D possibly corresponds to TRBD1 (6 bases). CDR1 is SGHDN, CDR2 FVKESK, per germline. Trimming removed 1 base at V and 7 bases at J, with 8 bases between. There are 14 residues in the CDR3. CDR3 protein: CASSQGGQNSPLHF. The CDR3 DNA reads TGTGCCAGCAGCCAAGGGGGACAAAATTCACCCCTCCACTTT.